Shown below are 25 T cell receptor beta chains from a single sample sequenced in a study of T cells in localized non-small cell lung cancer. The data were produced by immunoSEQ multiplex PCR, yet TCRdb's version contains in-frame clones alone and is incomplete. The table lists roughly 48,000 clones, roughly 75% of them singletons. The sample consisted of PBMCs, taken before any cancer treatment. The receptors come from a woman aged 35 to 69 with stage II lung adenocarcinoma.

In this sample, this clone turned up a few times. The genes are TRBV4-3 and TRBJ1-2; D not resolved. Trimming cost V 1 base and J 4 bases, with 4 bases left between them. The CDR3 has 12 amino acids. Germline CDR1 reads LGHNA; CDR2 reads YSLEER. The CDR3 region is CASSQGLYGYTF. CDR3 in DNA: TGCGCCAGCAGCCAAGGACTCTATGGCTACACCTTC.

V is TRBV30 and J is TRBJ1-2, with unresolved D. Germline CDR1 and CDR2: GTSNPN and SVGIG (reference sequence). This CDR3 has 13 amino acids. The V gene lost 3 bases and the J gene lost 6 bases, with 14 bases spanning the gap. The CDR3 is CAWRDQLSDGYTF. For the CDR3, the DNA is TGTGCCTGGAGAGACCAGTTGTCGGATGGCTACACCTTC. Full variable domain (rest looked up from reference TRBV30 and TRBJ1-2): SQTIHQWPATLVQPVGSPLSLECTVEGTSNPNLYWYRQAAGRGLQLLFYSVGIGQISSEVPQNLSASRPQDRQFILSSKKLLLSDSGFYLCAWRDQLSDGYTFGSGTRLTVV.

Concerning this clone itself: Other DNA sequences in the sample encode the same CDR3. The genes are TRBV7-3 and TRBJ2-3; 12 bases are a match to TRBD2. With 4 bases clipped from V and 3 bases from J, the junction kept 2 bases outside the gene matches. The germline gives CDR1 SGHTA, CDR2 FQGTGA. The CDR3 is 15 residues long. The CDR3 loop is CASSSLAGGTDTQYF. CDR3 nucleotide sequence: TGTGCCAGCAGCTCACTAGCGGGGGGAACAGATACGCAGTATTTT.

The CDR3 nucleotides read TGTGCCAGCAGTGAAGACCAGGATCCCTATGGCTACACCTTC. It specifies CASSEDQDPYGYTF. The V and J genes are TRBV2 and TRBJ1-2; no clear D gene. V lost 1 base and J 4 bases, leaving 10 bases between the germline ends. The CDR3 consists of 14 residues. The germline V gene has CDR1 SNHLY and CDR2 FYNNEI.

The gene calls are TRBV5-1 and TRBJ2-7, with 8 positions matching TRBD1. The length of the CDR3 is 14 residues. The V segment lost 4 bases and the J segment 7 bases; nucleotides outside the gene matches: 10. Germline V gene lookup returns CDR1 SGHRS and CDR2 YFSETQ. This chain's CDR3 is CASSGATGDREQYF. The CDR3 coding sequence is TGCGCCAGCAGCGGGGCGACAGGGGATAGGGAGCAGTACTTC.

The chain joins TRBV5-8 to TRBJ2-1; D gene unclear. V was shortened by 1 base and J by 14 bases, with 10 bases between the two germline ends. CDR1 is SGHTS and CDR2 is YDEGEE in the germline V gene. This CDR3 comprises 11 residues. The CDR3 bases are TGTGCCAGCAGCTTGTTAGCTGGAGAGTTCTTC. Translated, it gives CASSLLAGEFF.

The V and J genes are TRBV5-5 and TRBJ2-1, with no clear D. Germline CDR1 SGHKS, CDR2 YYEKEE (reference sequence). This CDR3 is built from 15 residues. With 0 bases removed from V and 0 bases from J, the gap between germline ends came to 7 bases. CDR3 DNA: TGTGCCAGCAGCTTGGCCCGAAGCTCCTACAATGAGCAGTTCTTC. Amino acid sequence: CASSLARSSYNEQFF. The whole variable domain, filled in from reference TRBV5-5 and TRBJ2-1, reads DAGVTQSPTHLIKTRGQQVTLRCSPISGHKSVSWYQQVLGQGPQFIFQYYEKEERGRGNFPDRFSARQFPNYSSELNVNALLLGDSALYLCASSLARSSYNEQFFGPGTRLTVL.

The gene calls are TRBV11-2 and TRBJ2-2, with D perhaps assigned TRBD1 or TRBD2 (5 bases each). Trimming pared 5 bases from V and 0 bases from J, leaving 10 bases between. This CDR3 spans 15 amino acids. Germline V gene lookup returns CDR1 SGHAT and CDR2 FQNNGV. The CDR3 here is CASSVGTANTGELFF. CDR3 DNA: TGTGCCAGCAGCGTCGGGACCGCGAACACCGGGGAGCTGTTTTTT.

This chain uses TRBV5-1 with TRBJ2-3; 10 nucleotides align to TRBD2. With V trimmed by 0 bases and J by 4 bases, 5 bases remained unmatched. This CDR3 is built from 16 residues. Germline lookup yields CDR1 SGHRS and CDR2 YFSETQ. The CDR3 protein is CASSLAPLAGADTQYF. Here the CDR3 DNA reads TGCGCCAGCAGCTTGGCCCCCCTAGCGGGGGCAGATACGCAGTATTTT.

V and J are TRBV14 and TRBJ1-2; a weak D match, TRBD1 (5 bases). The germline V gene has CDR1 SGHDN and CDR2 FVKESK. Trimming pared 1 base from V and 4 bases from J, leaving 16 bases between. The CDR3 has 16 amino acids. CDR3 protein: CASSQGETRGTYGYTF. In DNA form, the CDR3 reads TGTGCCAGCAGCCAAGGTGAAACCCGAGGGACCTATGGCTACACCTTC.

In nucleotides, the CDR3 is TGTGCCAGCAGTTCCGACAGGGTAACCACTGAAGCTTTCTTT. Its translation is CASSSDRVTTEAFF. V gene TRBV2 combines with J gene TRBJ1-1; 7 positions match TRBD1. CDR1 and CDR2 from the germline V gene are SNHLY and FYNNEI. The CDR3 covers 14 residues. V lost 5 bases to trimming and J lost 4 bases; unmatched junction nucleotides: 7. Full variable domain (rest looked up from reference TRBV2 and TRBJ1-1): EPEVTQTPSHQVTQMGQEVILRCVPISNHLYFYWYRQILGQKVEFLVSFYNNEISEKSEIFDDQFSVERPDGSNFTLKIRSTKLEDSAMYFCASSSDRVTTEAFFGQGTRLTVV.

The chain couples TRBV5-1 to TRBJ1-4; 8 nucleotides match TRBD1. The germline V gene encodes CDR1 SGHRS and CDR2 YFSETQ. Trimming took 4 bases from V and 6 from J; bases not matched to a gene: 8. The CDR3 consists of 15 residues. CDR3 sequence (DNA): TGCGCCAGCAGCCCCCGGGACAGGAGTGATGAAAAACTGTTTTTT. Its translation is CASSPRDRSDEKLFF. Based on the CDR3 plus reference TRBV5-1 and TRBJ1-4, the full variable domain is KAGVTQTPRYLIKTRGQQVTLSCSPISGHRSVSWYQQTPGQGLQFLFEYFSETQRNKGNFPGRFSGRQFSNSRSEMNVSTLELGDSALYLCASSPRDRSDEKLFFGSGTQLSVL.

The rearrangement uses TRBV6-5 and TRBJ1-6; D is possibly TRBD1 (6 bases). V shed 2 bases and J shed 7 bases, with 12 bases lying between them. This CDR3 is built from 15 residues. Germline V gene lookup returns CDR1 MNHEY and CDR2 SVGAGI. CDR3 residues: CASSYVGQSNSPLHF. For the CDR3, the DNA is TGTGCCAGCAGTTACGTAGGACAGAGCAATTCACCCCTCCACTTT.

This rearrangement joins TRBV7-2 to TRBJ2-2; tentatively, D is TRBD1 (5 bases). Germline V CDR1 and CDR2: SGHTA, FQGNSA. V dropped 2 bases and J dropped 6 bases, with 7 bases sitting between them. The CDR3 has 13 residues. This CDR3 reads CASSLRQPGELFF. The DNA for the CDR3 is TGTGCCAGCAGCTTAAGACAGCCCGGGGAGCTGTTTTTT. Filled out from reference TRBV7-2 and TRBJ2-2, the complete variable domain reads GAGVSQSPSNKVTEKGKDVELRCDPISGHTALYWYRQSLGQGLEFLIYFQGNSAPDKSGLPSDRFSAERTGGSVSTLTIQRTQQEDSAVYLCASSLRQPGELFFGEGSRLTVL.

The chain is built from TRBV2 and TRBJ2-7; 7 bases agree with TRBD2. This CDR3 is 15 amino acids long. The germline gives CDR1 SNHLY, CDR2 FYNNEI. V lost 6 bases to trimming and J lost 1 base; unmatched junction nucleotides: 9. The CDR3 here is CASRADGGSSYEQYF. The CDR3 DNA sequence: TGTGCCAGCAGGGCTGACGGGGGGTCTTCCTACGAGCAGTACTTC.

The rearrangement joins TRBV27 to TRBJ1-5, with D perhaps TRBD1 (5 bases). V lost 8 bases, J lost 4 bases, and 12 bases lay in between. This CDR3 has 13 residues. The germline CDR1 and CDR2 sequences are MNHEY and SMNVEV (reference sequence). CDR3 nucleotides: TGTGCCAGCGCCCGGGGGGAGAATCAGCCCCAGCATTTT. Translated: CASARGENQPQHF.

J is TRBJ2-3 and V is TRBV5-4; TRBD2 is a possible D gene (5 bases). The germline CDR1 and CDR2 sequences are SGHNT and YYREEE (reference sequence). The germline V and J ends were trimmed by 2 bases and 6 bases, with 16 bases remaining between them. The CDR3 extends over 15 amino acids. The CDR3 DNA reads as TGTGCCAGCAGCTTTTCTCCTAGCCACGACGATACGCAGTATTTT. It codes for CASSFSPSHDDTQYF.

This chain uses TRBV7-2 with TRBJ2-3; 8 bases agree with TRBD2. The V gene end was trimmed by 7 bases and the J gene end by 13 bases; junction bases not matched to a gene: 7. Looked up from germline, CDR1 is SGHTA and CDR2 is FQGNSA. The length of the CDR3 is 11 residues. The CDR3 nucleotides read TGTGCCAGCACCAGCGGGGGCCCCGAGTATTTT. Its translation is CASTSGGPEYF.

The V call is TRBV7-2, the J call TRBJ1-1, with D tentatively TRBD1 (6 bases). CDR1 and CDR2 from the germline V gene are SGHTA and FQGNSA. V shed 0 bases and J shed 4 bases, with 9 bases lying between them. The CDR3 has 14 residues. The CDR3 bases are TGTGCCAGCAGCTTAGCGCAGGGGCGCACTGAAGCTTTCTTT. Protein sequence: CASSLAQGRTEAFF.

This clone was observed a single time. The gene calls are TRBV28 and TRBJ2-2; D possibly matches TRBD1 or TRBD2 (6 bases each). V was trimmed by 6 bases and J by 1 base, leaving 12 bases between them. Germline V lookup: CDR1 MDHEN, CDR2 SYDVKM. CDR3 size: 15 residues. The chain's CDR3 is CASRRDTQNTGELFF. The CDR3 coding sequence is TGTGCCAGCAGGCGGGACACCCAGAACACCGGGGAGCTGTTTTTT.

The CDR3 protein is CATSRGGTGGTEAFF. For the CDR3, the DNA is TGTGCCACCAGCAGGGGAGGGACAGGGGGCACTGAAGCTTTCTTT. V gene TRBV15 combines with J gene TRBJ1-1; TRBD1 aligns across 11 bases. With 3 bases clipped from V and 4 bases from J, the junction kept 4 bases outside the gene matches. The CDR3 spans 15 residues. CDR1 LNHNV and CDR2 YYDKDF come from the germline V gene (reference sequence).

The CDR3 sequence: CASSYSKNNEQFF. CDR3 in DNA: TGTGCCAGCAGTTACTCGAAGAATAATGAGCAGTTCTTC. The chain employs TRBV6-6 and TRBJ2-1; D remains ambiguous. This CDR3 spans 13 amino acids. Trimming stripped 0 bases from V and 7 bases from J, with 7 bases between. Per germline, CDR1 MNHNY and CDR2 SVGAGI (reference sequence).

This clone is a singleton in its sample. The rearrangement joins TRBV5-1 to TRBJ2-7; D unclear. In germline, CDR1 is SGHRS, CDR2 YFSETQ. This CDR3 comprises 14 residues. With 0 bases removed from V and 1 base from J, the gap between germline ends came to 8 bases. The CDR3 DNA reads as TGCGCCAGCAGCTTGGAGGCTATTTCCTACGAGCAGTACTTC. This sequence encodes CASSLEAISYEQYF.

By share, this clone counts as medium-sized (0.01 to 0.1%). The V and J genes are TRBV13 and TRBJ1-5; D unclear. This CDR3 contains 12 residues. Germline CDR1 and CDR2: PRHDT and FYEKMQ (reference sequence). V dropped 3 bases and J dropped 5 bases, with 5 bases sitting between them. DNA of the CDR3: TGTGCCAGCAGCTTCGGAGATCAGCCCCAGCATTTT. Its protein is CASSFGDQPQHF.

V gene TRBV9 combines with J gene TRBJ2-7; TRBD2 matches 7 bases. CDR3 length: 14 amino acids. From germline, CDR1 is SGDLS and CDR2 YYNGEE. J gave up 0 bases and V 4 bases, and 4 bases lay outside the gene matches. For the CDR3, the DNA is TGTGCCAGCAGCCTTCGGGGGGACTCCTACGAGCAGTACTTC. Translation: CASSLRGDSYEQYF.